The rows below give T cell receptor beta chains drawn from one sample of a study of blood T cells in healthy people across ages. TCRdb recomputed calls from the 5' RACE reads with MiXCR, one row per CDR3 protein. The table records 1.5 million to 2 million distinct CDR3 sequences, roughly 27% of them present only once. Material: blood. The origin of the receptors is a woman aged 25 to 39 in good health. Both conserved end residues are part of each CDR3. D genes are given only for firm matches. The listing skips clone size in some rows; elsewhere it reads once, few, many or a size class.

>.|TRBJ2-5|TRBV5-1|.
CAGRGGGIMETQYF
TGCGCCGGCAGGGGCGGGGGTATTATGGAGACCCAGTACTTC
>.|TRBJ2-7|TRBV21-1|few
CASSKERGYEQYF
TGTGCCAGCAGCAAAGAGAGGGGCTACGAGCAGTACTTC
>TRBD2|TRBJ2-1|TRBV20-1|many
CSATGLAVNEQFF
TGCAGTGCTACGGGACTAGCGGTCAATGAGCAGTTCTTC
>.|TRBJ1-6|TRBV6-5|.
CASSYLPLGSPLHF
TGTGCCAGCAGTTACTTACCCCTAGGGTCACCCCTCCACTTT
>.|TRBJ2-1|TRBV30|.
CAWSVLQNNEQFF
TGTGCCTGGAGTGTACTACAAAACAATGAGCAGTTCTTC
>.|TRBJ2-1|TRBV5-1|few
CASSLVGVKYNEQFF
TGCGCCAGCAGCTTGGTGGGGGTCAAGTACAATGAGCAGTTCTTC
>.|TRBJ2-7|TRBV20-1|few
CSARSAGYYEQYF
TGCAGTGCTCGTTCGGCGGGGTATTACGAGCAGTACTTC
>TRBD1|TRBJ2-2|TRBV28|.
CASSLMDRDTGELFF
TGTGCCAGCAGTTTAATGGACAGGGACACCGGGGAGCTGTTTTTT
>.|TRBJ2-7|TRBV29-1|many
CSVEDRVAQYF
TGCAGCGTTGAAGATAGGGTGGCCCAGTACTTC
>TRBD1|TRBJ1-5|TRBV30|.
CAWDRGFNQPQHF
TGTGCCTGGGACAGGGGGTTCAATCAGCCCCAGCATTTT
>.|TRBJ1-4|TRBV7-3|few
CASSLDNEKLFF
TGTGCCAGCAGCTTGGATAATGAAAAACTGTTTTTT
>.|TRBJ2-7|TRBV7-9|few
CASSSYLRSEQYF
TGTGCCAGCAGCTCATACCTTAGGAGCGAGCAGTACTTC
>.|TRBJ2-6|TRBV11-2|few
CASSFAGYTGANVLTF
TGTGCCAGCAGCTTTGCAGGGTATACTGGGGCCAACGTCCTGACTTTC
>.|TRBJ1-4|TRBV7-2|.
CACSKRSAVNEKLFF
TGTGCCTGCAGCAAAAGATCGGCGGTTAATGAAAAACTGTTTTTT
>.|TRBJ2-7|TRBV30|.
CAWSKVRSNEQYF
TGTGCCTGGAGTAAGGTTAGAAGCAATGAGCAGTACTTC